The source of this TCR beta chain is a study of cytomegalovirus exposure and HLA in healthy donors (dated by TCRdb to about 2017). Study-wide context: According to an earlier analysis of around 600 of the donors, some 180 million T cells yielded roughly 110 million unique TCR beta sequences and 250 to 350 Gb of sequence data. Typing coverage varied by locus: roughly 629-630 donors for A, B, C, DRB1 and DQB1; approximately 500 for DQA1; about 570 for DPA1; roughly 450 for DPB1. To predict cytomegalovirus infection status, the study brought together high-throughput TCR immunosequencing, statistical association of individual TCRs with disease status, and machine learning. The later analysis used no new phenotypic data to find candidate immune exposures, relying instead on TCR beta sequences and their occurrence across donors. An earlier analysis of 587 of the donors used high-throughput TCR beta sequencing to judge whether each TCR beta V gene segment behaved as functional or pseudogenic. About 5 DR-DQ haplotypes were handled as single units for association and clustering, since linkage in the cohort was strong. Across 398 genotyped donors of the cohort, an average of about 200,000 unique TCR beta nucleotide sequences per donor were sequenced, and 15% to 20% of those sequences were non-productive. Every repertoire in the discovery cohort had been generated on one and the same sequencing platform. The study used immunosequencing to profile the T cell repertoires of around 600 subjects and linked those repertoires to cytomegalovirus serostatus. The genetic ancestry cluster associated with self-reported Caucasian donors included over 80% of the 398 genotyped donors. In addition to the first cohort of 666 subjects, a separate validation cohort of under 150 different subjects was used. The study was designed to test whether signatures of past pathogen exposure could be identified by cataloging public T cell receptors. HLA typing covered class I and class II loci at four-digit resolution. To study patterns of TCR occurrence, a later analysis re-analyzed previously published TCR beta repertoires from several hundred donors and added high-resolution HLA genotyping. Donor age, sex, ethnicity and CMV serostatus were compiled together with the repertoire data. About 310 gigabases of sequencing data and roughly 90 million unique TCR sequences were included in an early release covering around 600 HLA-typed donors. Genome-wide SNP genotypes for about 60% of the roughly 670 donors were used in a later genetic analysis, which treated that subset as a discovery cohort. Results and caveats for the whole study, not just this receptor: Presence/absence analyses assumed roughly uniform sequencing depth across donors, an assumption that may not hold. The sequencing pipeline was judged likely to have produced a cluster of highly shared sequence variants as a technical artifact. The earlier analysis of about 600 of the donors excluded approximately 17 rarely observed V segments, including chromosome 9 orphons, because counts were too low. The authors suggested that the approach could potentially be extended to other disease states and immunological phenotypes. In a later analysis, most CMV-associated TCR beta chains were found to appear HLA-restricted, with HLA associations seemingly driven largely by CMV exposure. This cohort had only TCR beta chains sequenced, and the lack of alpha or paired-chain data limited which features could be detected. A further reported finding was that TCR beta sequences accurately predicted the HLA-A and HLA-B alleles for most subjects in the first cohort. In both the original and validation cohorts, the classifier was reported to diagnose cytomegalovirus status with high specificity and sensitivity. In vitro tests confirmed that a few of the cytomegalovirus-associated TCR beta chains recognize cytomegalovirus antigens. The study listed 164 TCR beta chains as associated with cytomegalovirus. When HLA alleles, especially DR and DQ, strongly co-occurred, TCR associations were difficult to assign to individual alleles. In a later analysis, several top co-occurrence clusters were reported to appear linked to parvovirus B19, influenza, CMV and Epstein-Barr virus. In a later analysis, some 17,000 TCR beta sequences were associated with specific HLA alleles at a false discovery rate of 0.05. Across donors, most TCR sequences were observed very rarely, whereas some public TCRs were present in many individuals. Correlated functional status among segregating V segments might reflect linkage disequilibrium, but an unknown experimental factor could not be ruled out. In a later genetic analysis, a missense DCLRE1C variant was associated with V-gene and J-gene trimming of TCR beta chains, and the association was replicated in an independent cohort. Immune exposure information for the cohort was limited to CMV serostatus. In a later analysis, HLA-associated TCR beta chains showed more clonal expansion and lower generation probabilities than non-associated chains that were equally common. In a later genetic analysis, fewer N-insertions in productive TCRs were reported among donors in an Asian-associated ancestry cluster than the approximately 670-donor mean. Because some donors lacked HLA typing at each locus, the association tests relied only on the typed subset. Because the 87-base-pair reads could not distinguish some IMGT-functional V segments, including TRBV6-2 and TRBV6-3, those segments were excluded. In a later analysis, the rate of TCR association differed among HLA loci, with DRB1 alleles having the most associated TCRs and HLA-C alleles having the fewest. An earlier analysis of approximately 570 of the donors showed that most TCR beta V segments appeared in productive rearrangements either about 90% or about 30% of the time, which broadly matched IMGT annotations.

The cohort consisted of 650 to 700 healthy bone marrow donors. Cohort members were all nominally healthy when sampled, although unrecorded immune exposures were likely present. The donor tested CMV seropositive, placing the donor among the roughly 300 seropositive members of the cohort. Every donor gave a peripheral blood sample, and the peripheral blood mononuclear cells from that sample were used for TCR beta sequencing. Genomic DNA extraction from the blood cell samples was performed with the Qiagen DNeasy Blood Extraction Kit. Ends trimmed: V by 8 bases, J by 4 bases; bases unmatched to a gene: 6. Including cysteine and phenylalanine, the CDR3 has 14 amino acids. The entry retains the CDR3 DNA only, 42 bases that are in frame from base 1. CDR1 and CDR2 were assigned from the germline V gene (reference sequence) as LNHDA and SQIVND. Note on this clone: Its antigen target is currently unknown. Qualities for individual bases were not recorded, and no much larger clone is one base off.

The library was prepared using the immunoSEQ multiplex PCR assay. A mixture of 60 forward primers for TCR Vbeta segments and 13 reverse primers for TCR Jbeta segments was used in the multiplex PCR. A multiplex PCR assay on genomic DNA amplified the CDR3 region of rearranged TCR beta genes. On the Illumina HiSeq System, the amplified TCR beta libraries were sequenced as 87-base-pair reads. The authors' pipeline ran thus. A later analysis tallied approximately 87 million unique TCR beta chains across the 666 repertoires, and roughly 11 million of those chains were shared by two or more donors. To remove PCR and sequencing errors, raw reads were error-corrected and collapsed into unique sequences using a nearest-neighbor algorithm that merged closely related sequences. To assign V, D and J gene segments, CDR3 sequences were aligned to IMGT reference sequences. For a sequence to be retained, a match of at least six nucleotides to both a V gene segment and a J gene segment was required. Rearrangements were called productive when the CDR3 lacked stop codons and stayed in frame with V and J; all others were non-productive. CDR3 was defined by IMGT convention, running from the second conserved V-encoded cysteine to the conserved J-encoded phenylalanine. The earlier analysis of 587 of the donors excluded any sequence lacking an unambiguous match to a single V gene segment. In an earlier analysis of about 590 of the donors, a V segment was called functional when productive rearrangements were above 56.7%, and segregating when the standard deviation between donors exceeded 5%. A statistical classification framework was built for diagnosing cytomegalovirus status from the catalog of TCR beta chain sequences. A later analysis assigned V and J genes by comparing TCR nucleotide sequences with IMGT/GENE-DB human TR gene sequences. A later analysis assigned CDR3 sequences and most-parsimonious VDJ recombination scenarios with the TCRdist pipeline. In a later analysis, each TCR beta chain was defined by its CDR3 amino acid sequence together with its V-gene family, and reads lacking a unique V-gene family were excluded. In a later analysis, 500 to 650 highly shared, low-generation-probability nucleotide sequences were removed to address suspected cross-contamination and a sequencing artifact. In a later analysis, a clonal expansion index was calculated for each public chain from normalized within-repertoire ranks of inferred template counts. In a later analysis, generation probabilities were computed using a VDJ recombination model fitted to out-of-frame rearrangements, and the results were checked against IGoR. In a later analysis, TCR-TCR, TCR-HLA and TCR-CMV co-occurrence was scored with hypergeometric tests, and a repertoire-size bias correction was applied to TCR pairs. False discovery rates were estimated in a later analysis by permuting HLA or CMV assignments 20 times. In a later analysis, co-occurring TCRs were grouped using DBSCAN, with TCRdist sequence similarity added in when clustering inside HLA-allele-positive subsets. Repertoires with fewer than 30,000 or more than 120,000 public chains, plus five repertoires with anomalous nucleotide sharing, were excluded from co-occurrence clustering. TCRdb took over this immuneACCESS table, retaining in-frame rearrangements with V and J assigned. Such tables are incomplete; in checked studies, under half of the missing clones stem from an unresolved V gene, and the remainder is unexplained. The V and J calls and the clone size are those of that table, but D and trimming were determined from the DNA. This sample lists around 230,000 clones; 82% were detected once. The ten top clones hold 6% of the sample.

The material sequenced was PBMCs. The clonotype was recovered from a man in his forties or fifties in good health and CMV-seropositive. The chain uses TRBV19 and TRBJ2-2, and TRBD1 matches 8 of the central bases. The DNA sequence is TGTGCCAGTGCCCAGGGGGCAGGCACCGGGGAGCTGTTTTTT. This translates into CASAQGAGTGELFF.